The following is a T cell receptor beta chain sequence with its context. The antigen is unknown. The CDR3 covers 14 residues. The germline CDR1 and CDR2 sequences are GTSNPN and SVGIG (reference sequence). The V end was cut by 4 bases, the J end by 1 base, with 13 bases between. Profiled with immunoSEQ multiplex PCR; TCRdb holds only in-frame clones, not every one. The data contain approximately 140,000 clones, about 90% of them singletons. The data derive from a study of T cell responses to AZD1222 COVID-19 vaccine. Study-level findings and limits: Vaccination with two AZD1222 doses was followed by a rise in Spike-specific TCR breadth and depth.

The clonotype originates from an adult who received the MenACWY meningococcal vaccine as a control. V gene TRBV30 combines with J gene TRBJ1-1, with D possibly TRBD1 on 6 matching bases. The material was peripheral blood, obtained 28 days after the second dose of the MenACWY control vaccine. CDR3 nucleotides: TGTGCCTGGAAGAGGGACAACCGGAACACTGAAGCTTTCTTT. Translated: CAWKRDNRNTEAFF.